The 17 T cell receptor beta chains in this list originate from one sample, sequenced in a study of cytomegalovirus exposure and HLA in healthy donors. Primers included in the PCR were 60 Vbeta and 13 Jbeta primers. Only in-frame clones appear in the TCRdb table, and some are missing; sequencing was by immunoSEQ multiplex PCR. The sample has over 110,000 clones, 70% to 80% seen once. Sequencing was performed on PBMCs. These receptors all stem from a woman in her 50s in good health and CMV-seropositive.

This chain joins TRBV28 and TRBJ1-5; D ambiguous. Germline CDR1 MDHEN, CDR2 SYDVKM. The CDR3 extends over 15 amino acids. V was clipped by 2 bases and J by 3 bases, with 11 bases between them. The DNA of the CDR3 is TGTGCCAGCAGTTTAGGACTGCCCGACAATCAGCCCCAGCATTTT. Its protein is CASSLGLPDNQPQHF.

The chain joins TRBV5-4 to TRBJ2-5; a weak D match, TRBD1 (6 bases). The DNA end favors TRBJ2-7, so the J call may be wrong. This CDR3 contains 15 residues. Germline V gene lookup returns CDR1 SGHNT and CDR2 YYREEE (reference sequence). CDR3 DNA sequence: TGTGCCAGCAGCCCTACCTCAGGGGTATCCTACGAGCAGTACTTC. As protein: CASSPTSGVSYEQYF.

The count of this clone is one. The chain recombines TRBV29-1 with TRBJ2-5, with 7 bases fitting TRBD2. Trimming took 0 bases from V and 5 from J; bases not matched to a gene: 12. The CDR3 length is 16 residues. Germline V CDR1 and CDR2: SQVTM, ANQGSEA. CDR3 loop: CSVEDPRASGSETQYF. DNA for the CDR3: TGCAGCGTTGAAGATCCTAGAGCTAGCGGTTCGGAGACCCAGTACTTC.

This clone was seen only a few times. J is TRBJ2-7 and V is TRBV7-3; D may be TRBD1 (5 bases). CDR1 is SGHTA and CDR2 is FQGTGA in the germline V gene. This CDR3 is built from 12 residues. Trimming cost V 2 bases and J 8 bases, with 10 bases left between them. The CDR3 DNA reads as TGTGCCAGCAGCTTATTTGGGGCGCAGCAGTACTTC. It translates to CASSLFGAQQYF.

On this clone: The junction differs from germline at one of its ends, possibly a read error. The chain is built from TRBV28 and TRBJ2-7; tentatively, D is TRBD1 (6 bases). Germline assignment: CDR1 MDHEN and CDR2 SYDVKM. This CDR3 has 12 amino acids. CDR3 DNA: TGTGCCAGCCGGGACACTCCCTACGATCAGTACTTC. Its protein is CASRDTPYDQYF.

The chain joins TRBV11-2 to TRBJ2-3, with D maybe TRBD2 (6 bases). The V end lost 4 bases, the J end lost 1 base, and 12 bases lay between the germline ends. CDR3 length equals 15 residues. Germline V gene sequence: CDR1 SGHAT, CDR2 FQNNGV. The CDR3 reads CASSSLATRTDTQYF. The CDR3 nucleotides read TGTGCCAGCAGCTCTCTAGCGACTCGCACAGATACGCAGTATTTT.

This chain connects TRBV5-8 to TRBJ2-2, with TRBD2 as a possible D gene (5 bases). CDR3 length: 14 residues. Germline CDR1 SGHTS, CDR2 YDEGEE. The germline V and J ends were trimmed by 4 bases and 8 bases, with 15 bases remaining between them. This CDR3 reads CASSGREGRGELFF. CDR3 bases: TGTGCCAGCAGCGGGAGAGAGGGTAGAGGGGAGCTGTTTTTT.

The chain is built from TRBV2 and TRBJ2-5; D gene ambiguous. This CDR3 region has 15 residues. V was trimmed by 4 bases and J by 3 bases, leaving 15 bases between them. Germline V gene sequence: CDR1 SNHLY, CDR2 FYNNEI. Written as DNA, the CDR3 is TGTGCCAGCAGTGTACGGCAGGCGATGGAAGAGACCCAGTACTTC. Translation: CASSVRQAMEETQYF.

The V gene is TRBV10-1, the J gene TRBJ2-3; D remains ambiguous. Germline V gene sequence: CDR1 WNHNN, CDR2 SYGVQD (reference sequence). CDR3 length: 13 residues. V was trimmed by 6 bases and J by 2 bases, leaving 9 bases between them. This CDR3 reads CASSTPNTDTQYF. The CDR3 DNA reads as TGCGCCAGCAGCACGCCTAACACAGATACGCAGTATTTT.

Note on this clone: The junction does not match germline at one end; this may be a read error. V is TRBV7-7 and J is TRBJ2-5, with D perhaps matching TRBD2 (5 bases). Germline values: CDR1 SSHAT, CDR2 FNYEAQ (reference sequence). The CDR3 spans 16 residues. CDR3 amino acids: CASSLATGSEEETQYF. As DNA, the CDR3 is TGTGCTAGCAGCTTAGCGACTGGGAGTGAGGAAGAGACCCAGTACTTC.

The sample holds one count of this clone. The genes are TRBV11-2 and TRBJ2-2, with D perhaps TRBD2 (7 bases). CDR1 and CDR2 from the germline V gene are SGHAT and FQNNGV. Trimming removed 6 bases from V and 5 bases from J, with 22 bases in between. The CDR3 is made up of 17 amino acids. The CDR3 region has the DNA TGTGCCAGCAGACCTCTAGGGGGGGCCTCGGGAACCGGGGAGCTGTTTTTT. Protein: CASRPLGGASGTGELFF.

The chain couples TRBV5-6 to TRBJ1-4; D not resolved. Trimming took off 5 bases at V and 0 bases at J, with 11 bases between the two ends. Per the germline V gene, CDR1 is SGHDT and CDR2 is YYEEEE. The CDR3 runs to 15 residues. CDR3 protein: CASRVQAATNEKLFF. The DNA for the CDR3 is TGTGCCAGCAGGGTCCAGGCCGCAACTAATGAAAAACTGTTTTTT.

This clone was found a few times. This chain links TRBV19 with TRBJ2-2, with D tentatively TRBD2 (5 bases). V was shortened by 1 base and J by 6 bases, with 9 bases between the two germline ends. Germline lookup yields CDR1 LNHDA and CDR2 SQIVND (reference sequence). The CDR3 has 14 residues. The CDR3 coding sequence is TGTGCCAGTAGTATAGGGCGGGTAGCCGGGGAGCTGTTTTTT. It is translated as CASSIGRVAGELFF.

This chain joins TRBV7-6 and TRBJ2-7; possibly TRBD2 for D (5 bases). Germline CDR1 and CDR2: SGHVS and FNYEAQ. V lost 7 bases to trimming and J lost 3 bases, with 13 bases between them. The CDR3 has 13 amino acids. This chain's CDR3 is CASTPLEGYEQYF. The DNA for the CDR3 is TGTGCCAGCACCCCCCTCGAGGGCTACGAGCAGTACTTC.

The chain joins TRBV30 to TRBJ2-5, with 9 bases matching TRBD2. From germline, CDR1 is GTSNPN and CDR2 SVGIG (reference sequence). The V segment lost 0 bases and the J segment 4 bases; nucleotides outside the gene matches: 6. The CDR3 totals 15 residues. CDR3 DNA sequence: TGTGCCTGGAGTGTAGGGCTAGCGGGGCCAGAGACCCAGTACTTC. Amino acids: CAWSVGLAGPETQYF.

The chain employs TRBV5-1 and TRBJ1-4, with a possible D match to TRBD1 (5 bases). Trimming shortened V by 3 bases and J by 0 bases, and 9 bases separated the two germline ends. From germline, CDR1 is SGHRS and CDR2 YFSETQ. CDR3 length: 15 residues. The CDR3 is CASSSTGTTNEKLFF. As DNA, the CDR3 is TGCGCCAGCAGCTCCACAGGTACAACTAATGAAAAACTGTTTTTT.

The V gene is TRBV6-6, the J gene TRBJ1-2; D unclear. This CDR3 has 12 amino acids. V lost 6 bases to trimming and J lost 6 bases, with 11 bases between them. Germline V gene lookup returns CDR1 MNHNY and CDR2 SVGAGI (reference sequence). CDR3 DNA sequence: TGTGCCAGCAGAACCGACGGGGATGGCTACACCTTC. This translates into CASRTDGDGYTF.